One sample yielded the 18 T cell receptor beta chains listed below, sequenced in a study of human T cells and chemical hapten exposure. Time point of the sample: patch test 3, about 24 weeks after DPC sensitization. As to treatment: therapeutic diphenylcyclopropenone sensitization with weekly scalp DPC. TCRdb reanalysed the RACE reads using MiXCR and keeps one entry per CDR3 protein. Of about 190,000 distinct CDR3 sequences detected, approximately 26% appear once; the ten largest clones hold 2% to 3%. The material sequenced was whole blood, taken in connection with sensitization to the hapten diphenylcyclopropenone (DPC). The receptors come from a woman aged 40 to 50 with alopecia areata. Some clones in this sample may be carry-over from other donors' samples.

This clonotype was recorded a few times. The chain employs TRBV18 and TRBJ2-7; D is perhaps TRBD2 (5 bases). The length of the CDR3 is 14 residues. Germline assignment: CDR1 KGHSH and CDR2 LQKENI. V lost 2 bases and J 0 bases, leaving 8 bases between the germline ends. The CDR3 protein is CASSPTDYSYEQYF. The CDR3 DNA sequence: TGTGCCAGCTCACCAACCGACTACTCCTACGAGCAGTACTTC.

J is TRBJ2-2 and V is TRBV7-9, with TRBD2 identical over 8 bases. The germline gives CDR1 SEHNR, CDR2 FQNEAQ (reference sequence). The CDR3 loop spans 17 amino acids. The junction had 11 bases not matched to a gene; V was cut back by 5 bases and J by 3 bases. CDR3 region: CASSPTIWREDTGELFF. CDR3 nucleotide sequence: TGTGCCAGCAGCCCGACGATCTGGCGGGAGGACACCGGGGAGCTGTTTTTT. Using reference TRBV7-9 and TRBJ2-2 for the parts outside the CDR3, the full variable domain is DTGVSQNPRHKITKRGQNVTFRCDPISEHNRLYWYRQTLGQGPEFLTYFQNEAQLEKSRLLSDRFSAERPKGSFSTLEIQRTEQGDSAMYLCASSPTIWREDTGELFFGEGSRLTVL.

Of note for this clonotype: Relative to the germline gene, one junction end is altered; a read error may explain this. CDR3 in DNA: TGTGTCAGCAGCTTCAGCGAGAACACTGAAGCTTTCTTT. Translating gives CVSSFSENTEAFF. V usage is TRBV7-8 and J usage is TRBJ1-1; D uncertain. The CDR3 has 13 amino acids. CDR1 is SGHVS, CDR2 FQNEAQ, per germline.

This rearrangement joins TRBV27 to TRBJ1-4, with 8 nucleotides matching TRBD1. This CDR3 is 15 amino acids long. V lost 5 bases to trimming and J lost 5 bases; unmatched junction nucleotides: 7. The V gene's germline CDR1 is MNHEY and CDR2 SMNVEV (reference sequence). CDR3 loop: CASSPTGGRNEKLFF. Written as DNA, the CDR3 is TGTGCCAGCAGTCCAACAGGGGGTCGAAATGAAAAACTGTTTTTT.

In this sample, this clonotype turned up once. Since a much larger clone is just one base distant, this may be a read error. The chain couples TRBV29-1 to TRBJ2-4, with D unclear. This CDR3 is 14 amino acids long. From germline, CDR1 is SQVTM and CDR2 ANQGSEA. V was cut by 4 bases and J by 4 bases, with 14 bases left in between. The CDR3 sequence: CSVVQFPSKNIQYF. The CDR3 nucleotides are TGCAGCGTTGTCCAGTTCCCTTCGAAAAACATTCAGTACTTC.

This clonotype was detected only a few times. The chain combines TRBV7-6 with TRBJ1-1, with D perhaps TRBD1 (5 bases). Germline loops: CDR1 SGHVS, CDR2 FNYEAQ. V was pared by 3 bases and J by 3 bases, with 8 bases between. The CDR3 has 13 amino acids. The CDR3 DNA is TGTGCCAGCAGCTTGGACACTTACACTGAAGCTTTCTTT. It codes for CASSLDTYTEAFF.

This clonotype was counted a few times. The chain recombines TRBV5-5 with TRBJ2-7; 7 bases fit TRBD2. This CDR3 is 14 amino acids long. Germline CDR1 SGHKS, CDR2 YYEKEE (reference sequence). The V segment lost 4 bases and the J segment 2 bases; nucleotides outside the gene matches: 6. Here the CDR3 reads CASSEGLPPYEQYF. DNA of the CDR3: TGTGCCAGCAGCGAGGGACTACCGCCCTACGAGCAGTACTTC.

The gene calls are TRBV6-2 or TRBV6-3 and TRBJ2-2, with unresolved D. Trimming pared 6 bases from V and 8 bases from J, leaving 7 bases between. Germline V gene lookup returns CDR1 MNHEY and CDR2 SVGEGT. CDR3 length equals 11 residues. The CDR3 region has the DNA TGTGCCAGCAGAAGGCGAGGGGAGCTGTTTTTT. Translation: CASRRRGELFF.

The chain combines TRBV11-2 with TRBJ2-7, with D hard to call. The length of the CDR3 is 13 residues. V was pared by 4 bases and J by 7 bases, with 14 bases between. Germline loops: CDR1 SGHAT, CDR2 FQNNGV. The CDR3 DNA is TGTGCCAGCAGCTGGGCGGCCGACATGGAGCAGTACTTC. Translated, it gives CASSWAADMEQYF.

The CDR3 DNA sequence: TGTGCCAGCACCCAGGGGGTCGAGAAGCAGTATTTT. It yields the protein CASTQGVEKQYF. The V call is TRBV28, the J call TRBJ2-3; 7 bases are shared with TRBD1. Germline V gene data show CDR1 as MDHEN and CDR2 as SYDVKM. This CDR3 is built from 12 residues. The V gene end was trimmed by 7 bases and the J gene end by 11 bases; junction bases not matched to a gene: 9.

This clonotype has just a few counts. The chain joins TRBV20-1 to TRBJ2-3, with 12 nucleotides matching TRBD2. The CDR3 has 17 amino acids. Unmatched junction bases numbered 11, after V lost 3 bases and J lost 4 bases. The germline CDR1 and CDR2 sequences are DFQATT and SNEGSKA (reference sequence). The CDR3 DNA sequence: TGCAGTGCTAGTCGTTCCCCGACTAGCGGGGGACCAGATACGCAGTATTTT. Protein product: CSASRSPTSGGPDTQYF.

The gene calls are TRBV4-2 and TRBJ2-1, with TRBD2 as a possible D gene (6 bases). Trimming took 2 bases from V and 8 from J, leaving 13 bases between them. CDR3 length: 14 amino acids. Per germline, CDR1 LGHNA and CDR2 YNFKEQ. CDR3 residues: CASSQRGRRDEQFF. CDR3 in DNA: TGTGCCAGCAGCCAAAGAGGTAGGAGGGATGAGCAGTTCTTC.

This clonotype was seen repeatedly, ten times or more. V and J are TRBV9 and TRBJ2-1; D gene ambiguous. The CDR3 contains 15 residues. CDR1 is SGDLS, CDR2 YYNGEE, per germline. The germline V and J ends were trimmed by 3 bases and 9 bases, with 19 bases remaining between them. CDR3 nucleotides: TGTGCCAGCAGCGCGTTGGGGTTTCGACAAGGTGAGCAGTTCTTC. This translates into CASSALGFRQGEQFF. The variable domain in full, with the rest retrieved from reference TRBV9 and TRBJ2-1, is DSGVTQTPKHLITATGQRVTLRCSPRSGDLSVYWYQQSLDQGLQFLIQYYNGEERAKGNILERFSAQQFPDLHSELNLSSLELGDSALYFCASSALGFRQGEQFFGPGTRLTVL.

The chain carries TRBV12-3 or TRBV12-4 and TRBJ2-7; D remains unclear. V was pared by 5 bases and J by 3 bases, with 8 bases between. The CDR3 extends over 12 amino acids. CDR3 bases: TGTGCCAGCAGTCCTCTAAACTACGAGCAGTACTTC. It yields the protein CASSPLNYEQYF.

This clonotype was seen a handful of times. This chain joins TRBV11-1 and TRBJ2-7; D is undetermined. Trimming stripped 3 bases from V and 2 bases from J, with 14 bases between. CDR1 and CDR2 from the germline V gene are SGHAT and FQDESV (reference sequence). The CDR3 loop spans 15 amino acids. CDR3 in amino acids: CASSLFPSLPYEQYF. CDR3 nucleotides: TGTGCCAGCAGCTTGTTTCCCAGCCTCCCCTACGAGCAGTACTTC.

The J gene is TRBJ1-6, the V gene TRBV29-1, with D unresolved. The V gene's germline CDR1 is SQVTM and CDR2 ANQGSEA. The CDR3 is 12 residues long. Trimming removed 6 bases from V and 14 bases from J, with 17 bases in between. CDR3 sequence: CSVISPLGTLHF. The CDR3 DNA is TGCAGCGTCATTTCTCCCCTCGGAACCCTCCACTTT.

The CDR3, as DNA: TGTGCCAGCACCCCTCAAATTAGTGAGCAGTTCTTC. It translates to CASTPQISEQFF. The chain recombines TRBV6-6 with TRBJ2-1; no firm D call. The V end lost 7 bases, the J end lost 9 bases, and 13 bases lay between the germline ends. The CDR3 spans 12 residues. Germline assignment: CDR1 MNHNY and CDR2 SVGAGI (reference sequence).

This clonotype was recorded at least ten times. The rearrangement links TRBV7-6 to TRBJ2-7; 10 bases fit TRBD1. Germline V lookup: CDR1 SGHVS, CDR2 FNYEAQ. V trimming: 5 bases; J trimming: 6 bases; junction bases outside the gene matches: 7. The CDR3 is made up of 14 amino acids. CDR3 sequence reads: CASSPRQGASEQYF. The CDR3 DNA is TGTGCCAGCAGCCCTCGACAGGGGGCGAGCGAGCAGTACTTC.